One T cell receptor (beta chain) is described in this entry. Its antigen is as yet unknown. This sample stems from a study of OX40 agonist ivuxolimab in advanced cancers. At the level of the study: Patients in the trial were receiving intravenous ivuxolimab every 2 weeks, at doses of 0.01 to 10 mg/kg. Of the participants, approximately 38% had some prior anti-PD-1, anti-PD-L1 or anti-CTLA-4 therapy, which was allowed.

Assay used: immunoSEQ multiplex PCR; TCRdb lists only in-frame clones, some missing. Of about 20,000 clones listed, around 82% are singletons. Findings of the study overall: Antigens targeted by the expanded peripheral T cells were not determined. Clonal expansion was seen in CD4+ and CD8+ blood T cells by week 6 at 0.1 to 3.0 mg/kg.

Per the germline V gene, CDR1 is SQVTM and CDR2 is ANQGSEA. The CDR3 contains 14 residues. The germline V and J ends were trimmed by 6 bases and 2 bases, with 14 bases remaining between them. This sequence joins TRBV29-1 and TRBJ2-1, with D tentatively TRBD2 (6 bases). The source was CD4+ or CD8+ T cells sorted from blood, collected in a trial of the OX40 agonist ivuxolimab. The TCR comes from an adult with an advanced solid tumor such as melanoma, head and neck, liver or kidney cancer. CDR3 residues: CSVRGGGAYNEQFF. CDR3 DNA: TGCAGCGTAAGGGGTGGAGGGGCCTACAATGAGCAGTTCTTC.